The TCR beta chain under discussion was sequenced for a study of blood T cell repertoires in COVID-19. Turning to the study itself: Samples representing acute and convalescent COVID-19 were sourced from the United States, Italy and Spain. PBMCs, B-cell-depleted T cells, or T cells provided the cDNA or gDNA that made up the material.

Per the original data handling: Amplification of reference gene primers was used by the study to estimate nucleated cell counts. Clones were read by immunoSEQ multiplex PCR, and TCRdb kept only the in-frame ones, dropping some. The DNA was the basis for D and trimming; V, J and clone size are from that table. The table lists approximately 170,000 clones, approximately 82% of them singletons. This CDR3 contains 20 residues. Unmatched junction bases numbered 15, after V lost 4 bases and J lost 0 bases. Germline values: CDR1 SGHRS, CDR2 YFSETQ. This sequence was found in a man in his sixties or seventies who had recovered from COVID-19. Sequencing input: peripheral blood. V usage is TRBV5-1 and J usage is TRBJ2-2; 10 nucleotides line up with TRBD2. CDR3 loop: CASSGPLALAGVSNTGELFF. CDR3 bases: TGCGCCAGCAGCGGCCCCTTAGCCCTAGCGGGAGTGTCGAACACCGGGGAGCTGTTTTTT.